Listed here is a single TCR beta chain. Assay: immunoSEQ multiplex PCR; the TCRdb copy retains only in-frame clones and omits some. In the table there are 200,000 to 250,000 clones, 75% to 85% of which are singletons. This entry belongs to a study of blood T cell repertoires in COVID-19. V shed 1 base and J 4 bases; nucleotides not matched to a gene: 8. This CDR3 comprises 15 residues. CDR1 and CDR2 (germline): SQVTM, ANQGSEA. The specimen was peripheral blood. This TCR came from a man aged 45 to 65 with active or convalescent COVID-19. This chain links TRBV29-1 with TRBJ2-3, with 7 nucleotides matching TRBD2. CDR3 amino acids: CSVEVGEGRADTQYF. DNA of the CDR3: TGCAGCGTTGAAGTGGGGGAGGGCCGGGCAGATACGCAGTATTTT.